This paragraph reports one T cell receptor (beta chain). These data originate in a study of PD-1 blockade in mismatch repair-deficient tumors. Assay: immunoSEQ multiplex PCR; the TCRdb copy retains only in-frame clones and omits some. The sample holds under 150,000 clones, 86% seen once. Trimming took off 6 bases at V and 0 bases at J, with 15 bases between the two ends. From germline, CDR1 is MDHEN and CDR2 SYDVKM. The length of the CDR3 is 16 residues. The origin of this receptor is an adult with mismatch repair-deficient cancer. The input for sequencing was peripheral blood, taken 44 weeks after starting pembrolizumab. V is TRBV28 and J is TRBJ1-5; D is undetermined. The CDR3 loop is CASSYIRAASNQPQHF. CDR3 in DNA: TGTGCCAGCAGCTATATCCGGGCCGCTAGCAATCAGCCCCAGCATTTT.